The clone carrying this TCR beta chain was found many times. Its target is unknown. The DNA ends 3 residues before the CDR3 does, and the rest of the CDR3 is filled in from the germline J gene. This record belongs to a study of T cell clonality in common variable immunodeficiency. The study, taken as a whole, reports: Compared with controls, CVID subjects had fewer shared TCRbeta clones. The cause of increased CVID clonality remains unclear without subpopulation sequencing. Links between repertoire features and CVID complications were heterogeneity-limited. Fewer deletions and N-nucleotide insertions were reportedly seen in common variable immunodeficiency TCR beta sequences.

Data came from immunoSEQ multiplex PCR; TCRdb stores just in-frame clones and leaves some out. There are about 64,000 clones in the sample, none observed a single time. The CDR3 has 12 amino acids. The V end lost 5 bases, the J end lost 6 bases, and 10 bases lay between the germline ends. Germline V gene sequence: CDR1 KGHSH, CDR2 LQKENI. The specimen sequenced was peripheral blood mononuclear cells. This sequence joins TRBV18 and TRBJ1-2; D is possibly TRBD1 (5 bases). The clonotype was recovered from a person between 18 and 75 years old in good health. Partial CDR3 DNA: TGTGCCAGCTCATCGTCAGGGAATGGC. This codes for CASSSSGNG. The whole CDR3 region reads CASSSSGNGYTF.